This TCR beta chain was retrieved from a study of patients and donors after allogeneic stem cell transplantation. A single record per CDR3 protein comes from TCRdb applying MiXCR to the RT-PCR reads. The data contain roughly 150,000 distinct CDR3 sequences, about a quarter of them singletons. This CDR3 has 16 residues. CDR1 and CDR2 from the germline V gene are SGHTA and FQGNSA. V was cut by 1 base and J by 3 bases, with 15 bases left in between. The clonotype originates from a human donor who was either an allogeneic HSCT recipient or a stem cell or donor lymphocyte infusion donor (not recorded which). It is not recorded whose cells these are; they may come from a transplant donor. The source material was blood, either unsorted or a sorted T cell fraction (not recorded which). This rearrangement joins TRBV7-2 to TRBJ1-2, with D hard to call. The CDR3 reads CASSLVTHRSDYGYTF. Here the CDR3 DNA reads TGTGCCAGCAGCTTAGTAACACACCGAAGCGACTATGGCTACACCTTC. The variable domain in full, completed from reference TRBV7-2 and TRBJ1-2, reads GAGVSQSPSNKVTEKGKDVELRCDPISGHTALYWYRQSLGQGLEFLIYFQGNSAPDKSGLPSDRFSAERTGGSVSTLTIQRTQQEDSAVYLCASSLVTHRSDYGYTFGSGTRLTVV.